This is a list of T cell receptor beta chains from one sample in a study of blood T cells in healthy people across ages. TCRdb re-derived calls from the 5' RACE reads in MiXCR, one entry per CDR3 protein. The data show about 780,000 distinct CDR3 sequences, about 46% seen once. Sequenced sample: blood. The receptors were sampled from a man aged 80 or over in good health. CDR3s include the opening cysteine and the closing phenylalanine or tryptophan. D genes are given only for firm matches. Expanded clones are given a class, and other clones once, few, many or no size at all.

J: TRBJ1-1; D: .; V: TRBV5-1; size: .; DNA: TGCGCCAGCAGCTTAGTTTCGGGCCCGAACACTGAAGCTTTCTTT; CDR3: CASSLVSGPNTEAFF
J: TRBJ2-1; D: TRBD2; V: TRBV5-1; size: few; DNA: TGCGCCAGCTCCTGGGTAGGGACTAGCTTCGATGAGCAGTTCTTC; CDR3: CASSWVGTSFDEQFF
J: TRBJ2-3; D: TRBD2; V: TRBV7-3; size: .; DNA: TGTGCCAGCAGCTTATTAAGCCTAGCGGGAGGGGAGGATACGCAGTATTTT; CDR3: CASSLLSLAGGEDTQYF
J: TRBJ1-5; D: .; V: TRBV12-3/TRBV12-4; size: few; DNA: TGTGCCAGCAGTTTTCTGTACAATCAGCCCCAGCATTTT; CDR3: CASSFLYNQPQHF
J: TRBJ2-7; D: TRBD2; V: TRBV5-1; size: few; DNA: TGCGCCAGCAGCTTGGTCAGCGGGAGGATGGGCTACGAGCAGTACTTC; CDR3: CASSLVSGRMGYEQYF
J: TRBJ2-3; D: TRBD2; V: TRBV7-2; size: few; DNA: TGTGCCAGCCAACTAGCGGTTACGCAGTATTTT; CDR3: CASQLAVTQYF
J: TRBJ2-1; D: TRBD2; V: TRBV27; size: few; DNA: TGTGCCAGCAGTTCCCTGACAGCGGGAGAGTACAATGAGCAGTTCTTC; CDR3: CASSSLTAGEYNEQFF
J: TRBJ2-7; D: TRBD1; V: TRBV28; size: .; DNA: TGTGCCAGCAGTTTAGGCATTGGGCCGGGACAGGGTAATTCCGAGCAGTACTTC; CDR3: CASSLGIGPGQGNSEQYF
J: TRBJ2-4; D: .; V: TRBV7-9; size: few; DNA: TGTGCCAGCAGTCCTCCGCCTACGACAGGAAAAAACATTCAGTACTTC; CDR3: CASSPPPTTGKNIQYF
J: TRBJ1-1; D: TRBD1; V: TRBV6-6; size: .; DNA: TGTGCCAGCAGTTGGACAGGGGTCACTGAAGCTTTCTTT; CDR3: CASSWTGVTEAFF
J: TRBJ1-2; D: .; V: TRBV6-6; size: few; DNA: TGTGCCAGCAGTTACGCGGGAATCGACGGCTACACCTTC; CDR3: CASSYAGIDGYTF
J: TRBJ2-7; D: TRBD2; V: TRBV12-3/TRBV12-4; size: .; DNA: TGTGCCAGCAGCCCCCCCGGACTAGCGGTCTACGAGCAGTACTTC; CDR3: CASSPPGLAVYEQYF
J: TRBJ2-4; D: TRBD2; V: TRBV29-1; size: few; DNA: TGCAGCGCTGCATCTGGACTAGCGAAGAAACGGAACATTCAGTACTTC; CDR3: CSAASGLAKKRNIQYF
J: TRBJ2-1; D: .; V: TRBV4-1; size: once; DNA: TGCGCTAGCAGGCCTCAAGGAGGGGCCTACAATGAGCAGTTCTTC; CDR3: CASRPQGGAYNEQFF
J: TRBJ2-1; D: TRBD1; V: TRBV14; size: many; DNA: TGTGCCAGCAGCCCCTTGACAGGGCCCAATGAGCAGTTCTTC; CDR3: CASSPLTGPNEQFF
J: TRBJ1-5; D: .; V: TRBV5-1; size: .; DNA: TGCGCCAGCAGCCGGTCCCCGGGGGCGGAACAGCCCCAGCATTTT; CDR3: CASSRSPGAEQPQHF
J: TRBJ2-1; D: TRBD2; V: TRBV5-1; size: once; DNA: TGCGCCAGCAGCCCCGGACTAGCGGGAGTTAGCGAGCAGTTCTTC; CDR3: CASSPGLAGVSEQFF
J: TRBJ2-7; D: .; V: TRBV20-1; size: once; DNA: TGCAGTGCTAGAGTCCACCGGGGGCCTACCATCTACGAGCAGTACTTC; CDR3: CSARVHRGPTIYEQYF
J: TRBJ2-6; D: TRBD1; V: TRBV11-1; size: .; DNA: TGTGCCAGCAGCAACGACAGGGGCGTCCCTGGGGCCAACGTCCTGACTTTC; CDR3: CASSNDRGVPGANVLTF
J: TRBJ2-7; D: TRBD2; V: TRBV7-2; size: few; DNA: TGTGCCAGCAGCTCCTCCCGGGAGGGCCGGGGGAATGAGCAGTACTTC; CDR3: CASSSSREGRGNEQYF
J: TRBJ1-2; D: .; V: TRBV7-9; size: few; DNA: TGTGCCAGCAGTCATCAGCGAGGCCAAGGGAGTGGCTACACCTTC; CDR3: CASSHQRGQGSGYTF
J: TRBJ2-7; D: TRBD1; V: TRBV28; size: .; DNA: TGTGCCAGCAGCCCGGGCCCCGGGACAGGGTATAACGAGCAGTACTTC; CDR3: CASSPGPGTGYNEQYF
J: TRBJ1-2; D: TRBD1; V: TRBV5-1; size: few; DNA: TGCGCCAGCAGCTCCCCGACAGGGCTAGATGGCTACACCTTC; CDR3: CASSSPTGLDGYTF
J: TRBJ1-5; D: .; V: TRBV30; size: once; DNA: TGTGCCTGGGGACATGGGTTCAATCAGCCCCAGCATTTT; CDR3: CAWGHGFNQPQHF
J: TRBJ2-3; D: TRBD1; V: TRBV20-1; size: few; DNA: TGCAGTGCTAGGGGGACAGTCGGCACAGATACGCAGTATTTT; CDR3: CSARGTVGTDTQYF
J: TRBJ2-7; D: TRBD1; V: TRBV3-1; size: few; DNA: TGTGCCAGCAGCCCCCTGGGAGGGACAGGGACATACGAGCAGTACTTC; CDR3: CASSPLGGTGTYEQYF
J: TRBJ2-7; D: TRBD2; V: TRBV12-3/TRBV12-4; size: many; DNA: TGTGCCAGCAGCTTGGCGGCGGGAGGAGAGCAGTACTTC; CDR3: CASSLAAGGEQYF
J: TRBJ2-1; D: .; V: TRBV21-1; size: once; DNA: TGTGCCAGCAGCAGCGGGACAGATTCTCAAGAGACCCAGTTCTTC; CDR3: CASSSGTDSQETQFF
J: TRBJ2-1; D: .; V: TRBV20-1; size: many; DNA: TGCAGTGCTGACTCGTTGCGGGTATACAATGAGCAGTTCTTC; CDR3: CSADSLRVYNEQFF
J: TRBJ1-2; D: .; V: TRBV14; size: .; DNA: TGTGCCAGCAGCCAATTTACTGCCGATGGCTACACCTTC; CDR3: CASSQFTADGYTF
J: TRBJ2-1; D: .; V: TRBV11-3; size: .; DNA: TGTGCCAGCAGCTTAGATCAGGGGGGTGGGGATGAGCAGTTCTTC; CDR3: CASSLDQGGGDEQFF
J: TRBJ2-3; D: TRBD1; V: TRBV6-2/TRBV6-3; size: few; DNA: TGTGCCAGCAGTTCTCCATCTATACCGGGACAGGGATCCGATACGCAGTATTTT; CDR3: CASSSPSIPGQGSDTQYF
J: TRBJ2-2; D: .; V: TRBV7-9; size: few; DNA: TGTGCTAGCAGGGCGGCGGCGAACACCGGGGAGCTGTTTTTT; CDR3: CASRAAANTGELFF
J: TRBJ2-1; D: .; V: TRBV28; size: few; DNA: TGTGCCAGCAGTTTGGGGGCAGGTAGCGGTCCCCTAACCAATGAGCAGTTCTTC; CDR3: CASSLGAGSGPLTNEQFF
J: TRBJ2-5; D: .; V: TRBV29-1; size: many; DNA: TGCAGCGTTGAGAAAGCGATCCAAGAGACCCAGTACTTC; CDR3: CSVEKAIQETQYF
J: TRBJ2-5; D: TRBD2; V: TRBV5-4; size: few; DNA: TGTGCCAGCAGCCCCAACCTTAGCGGGATAGGGAGGGAGACCCAGTACTTC; CDR3: CASSPNLSGIGRETQYF
J: TRBJ2-5; D: TRBD2; V: TRBV7-9; size: .; DNA: TGTGCCAGCAGCTCCCGGGGTGCGGGACTAGCCAATGAGCAGTACTTC; CDR3: CASSSRGAGLANEQYF
J: TRBJ2-7; D: .; V: TRBV5-1; size: few; DNA: TGCGCCAGCAGTCCGGGTCTCTGCGAGCAGTACTTC; CDR3: CASSPGLCEQYF
J: TRBJ2-5; D: .; V: TRBV20-1; size: few; DNA: TGCAGTGCTAGAGTGCCCGGATTACCGGGGGAGACCCAGTACTTC; CDR3: CSARVPGLPGETQYF
J: TRBJ2-1; D: .; V: TRBV7-6; size: .; DNA: TGTGCCAGCAGCCCTGACTGGGCTAGGGCCTACAATGAGCAGTTCTTC; CDR3: CASSPDWARAYNEQFF
J: TRBJ2-5; D: TRBD1; V: TRBV25-1; size: .; DNA: TGTGCCAGCGCAGGGGGCTACCAAGAGACCCAGTACTTC; CDR3: CASAGGYQETQYF
J: TRBJ2-2; D: .; V: TRBV7-3; size: .; DNA: TGTGCCAGCAGCTTACTAGGACGGGAGTACGGGGAGCTGTTTTTT; CDR3: CASSLLGREYGELFF
J: TRBJ2-6; D: TRBD1; V: TRBV5-1; size: many; DNA: TGCGCCAGCAGCCAAGACAGGGCTGGGGCCAACGTCCTGACTTTC; CDR3: CASSQDRAGANVLTF
J: TRBJ2-3; D: .; V: TRBV5-6; size: many; DNA: TGTGCCAGCCGTATATGGAACAGGGAAACAGATACGCAGTATTTT; CDR3: CASRIWNRETDTQYF
J: TRBJ2-4; D: .; V: TRBV6-5; size: .; DNA: TGTGCCAGCAGACAGACTGGGGGCATTCAGTACTTC; CDR3: CASRQTGGIQYF
J: TRBJ2-5; D: .; V: TRBV25-1; size: .; DNA: TGTGCCAGCAGTGGGTCCCAGATTGCCAATGAGCAGTACTTC; CDR3: CASSGSQIANEQYF
J: TRBJ1-5; D: TRBD1; V: TRBV20-1; size: .; DNA: TGCAGTGCTTTGACAGGGATCAATCAGCCCCAGCATTTT; CDR3: CSALTGINQPQHF
J: TRBJ1-2; D: .; V: TRBV20-1; size: few; DNA: TGCAGTGCTAGATCGGGAGGTTATGGCTACACCTTC; CDR3: CSARSGGYGYTF
J: TRBJ1-5; D: .; V: TRBV2; size: .; DNA: TGTGCCAGCAGTGGAGCCAGGGACGGCAATCAGCCCCAGCATTTT; CDR3: CASSGARDGNQPQHF
J: TRBJ2-5; D: .; V: TRBV5-1; size: .; DNA: TGCGCCAGCAGCTTGGAAGCGGCCACGGGGACCCAGTACTTC; CDR3: CASSLEAATGTQYF
J: TRBJ2-7; D: TRBD1; V: TRBV5-1; size: .; DNA: TGCGCCAGCAGTTTAAGGGGGACAGGAGACTACGAGCAGTACTTC; CDR3: CASSLRGTGDYEQYF
J: TRBJ2-7; D: .; V: TRBV7-2; size: many; DNA: TGTGCCAGCAGCCCTAGCTCCGGGTACGAGCAGTACTTC; CDR3: CASSPSSGYEQYF
J: TRBJ2-4; D: .; V: TRBV7-2; size: few; DNA: TGTGCCAGCAGCCTTAGCGGTTCCATTCAGTACTTC; CDR3: CASSLSGSIQYF
J: TRBJ2-1; D: TRBD2; V: TRBV3-1; size: .; DNA: TGTGCCACCGCTAGCGGGAGTAAGTACAATGAGCAGTTCTTC; CDR3: CATASGSKYNEQFF
J: TRBJ2-4; D: .; V: TRBV9; size: .; DNA: TGTGTCAGCTCACTAACGGCCGTGGACAATGAGCAGTACTTC; CDR3: CVSSLTAVDNEQYF
J: TRBJ2-7; D: .; V: TRBV12-3/TRBV12-4; size: .; DNA: TGTGCCAGCATTTTCCCTTCCCTTATGACCTGTAGCTCCTACGAGCAGTACTTC; CDR3: CASIFPSLMTCSSYEQYF
J: TRBJ2-1; D: .; V: TRBV24-1; size: .; DNA: TGTGCCACCAGTGTCTCCCAAAGGAATGAGCAGTTCTTC; CDR3: CATSVSQRNEQFF
J: TRBJ2-5; D: .; V: TRBV7-9; size: many; DNA: TGTGCCAGCAGCCCCGGGATGACGGCAGAGACCCAGTACTTC; CDR3: CASSPGMTAETQYF
J: TRBJ2-5; D: TRBD2; V: TRBV28; size: few; DNA: TGTGCCAGCAGTTCCCAGCGGGAGAAGGGAGAGACCCAGTACTTC; CDR3: CASSSQREKGETQYF